Listed below are T cell receptor beta chains from one sample, sequenced in a study of T-cell reconstitution after alpha-beta-depleted transplantation in children. TCRdb re-analysed the PCR reads in MiXCR, keeping a single row per CDR3 protein. The profile shows hundreds of thousands of distinct CDR3 sequences, over 10% of them singletons. The specimen was PBMCs, mostly from graft donor cells, collected 360 days after TCRalphabeta/CD19-depleted stem cell transplant. These receptors came from a male patient under 18 who had a stem cell transplant for acute myeloid leukemia, so the T cells may come from the graft donor. CDR3s include the opening cysteine and the closing phenylalanine or tryptophan. D genes are given only for firm matches. Size is omitted from some rows. Given values are once, few, many or a class for expanded clones.

v_gene,abundance,j_gene,d_gene,CDR3nt,CDR3aa
TRBV11-2,.,TRBJ2-3,TRBD2,TGTGCCAGCAGCTTAGGAGCGGGAGGGCCGCGTTTGGGCACAGATACGCAGTATTTT,CASSLGAGGPRLGTDTQYF
TRBV27,few,TRBJ2-1,.,TGTGCCAGCAGTGTTACGGGACTCTTGAGCTCCTACAATGAGCAGTTCTTC,CASSVTGLLSSYNEQFF
TRBV7-2,many,TRBJ2-5,TRBD2,TGTGCCAGCAGCCCCCGTGGGACTAGCGGAAAAGAGACCCAGTACTTC,CASSPRGTSGKETQYF
TRBV5-1,few,TRBJ2-1,TRBD2,TGCGCCAGCAGCTTACAAGCTACTAGCGGGTACAATGAGCAGTTCTTC,CASSLQATSGYNEQFF
TRBV7-2,.,TRBJ2-4,TRBD2,TGTGCCAGCAGCCTAGGACTAGCGGGAGGGTCGAACATTCAGTACTTC,CASSLGLAGGSNIQYF
TRBV4-2,.,TRBJ2-3,TRBD2,TGTGCCAGCAGCCAAGATAAGGGACTAGCGGCCAACACAGATACGCAGTATTTT,CASSQDKGLAANTDTQYF
TRBV4-2,few,TRBJ1-2,TRBD1,TGTGCCAGCAGCCCACCAGGGACAGGGAAAAACTATGGCTACACCTTC,CASSPPGTGKNYGYTF
TRBV21-1,.,TRBJ1-1,.,TGTGCCATCTTAGGGACAGATGATTCGGCTTTCTTT,CAILGTDDSAFF
TRBV12-3/TRBV12-4,few,TRBJ1-3,TRBD1,TGTGCCAGCAATCAGGGGGCCTCCTCTGGAAACACCATATATTTT,CASNQGASSGNTIYF
TRBV20-1,many,TRBJ2-7,.,TGCAGTGCTAGAGGGGAAAAGGGGAGACTTTACTACGAGCAGTACTTC,CSARGEKGRLYYEQYF
TRBV6-2/TRBV6-3,many,TRBJ1-4,.,TGTGCCAGCGCGGGATCCACGGCGGTAAAACTGTTTTTT,CASAGSTAVKLFF
TRBV29-1,few,TRBJ2-4,.,TGCAGCGTTGATGAAGCCAAAAACATTCAGTACTTC,CSVDEAKNIQYF
TRBV20-1,.,TRBJ1-1,.,TGCAGTGCTCTATCAATCTCCACTGAAGCTTTCTTT,CSALSISTEAFF
TRBV6-5,few,TRBJ2-7,TRBD2,TGTGCCAGCAGTTACTCTCCAGCGGGAGGGGGCTACGAGCAGTACTTC,CASSYSPAGGGYEQYF
TRBV7-8,.,TRBJ2-1,.,TGTGCCAGCGGTAGGGCCGTTAATGAGCAGTTCTTC,CASGRAVNEQFF
TRBV7-3,many,TRBJ2-1,TRBD2,TGTGCCAGCAGCATTCTAGCGGACAATGAGCAGTTCTTC,CASSILADNEQFF
TRBV2,.,TRBJ2-5,.,TGTGCCAGCAGTCCCCCACTTGGTGAAGAGACCCAGTACTTC,CASSPPLGEETQYF
TRBV19,.,TRBJ2-7,TRBD2,TGTGCCAGTAGTAGCGGGGGATCCTCCGAGCAGTACTTC,CASSSGGSSEQYF
TRBV2,few,TRBJ2-1,TRBD1,TGTGCCAGCAGTGATGTCGGACAGGGCTACAATGAGCAGTTCTTC,CASSDVGQGYNEQFF
TRBV7-9,.,TRBJ2-5,TRBD1,TGTGCCAGCAGCATCCGACAGGGGGCAGGTGCCCAGTACTTC,CASSIRQGAGAQYF
TRBV4-3,.,TRBJ2-3,TRBD2,TGCGCCAGCAGCCAAGATCGGGCGGGAGGGATCTCAGATACGCAGTATTTT,CASSQDRAGGISDTQYF
TRBV6-5,few,TRBJ2-7,TRBD1,TGTGCCAGCAGTTACGCAATGGACAGGGGGCGCGACTACGAGCAGTACTTC,CASSYAMDRGRDYEQYF
TRBV20-1,few,TRBJ2-3,TRBD2,TGCAGTGCTGGCCCCCCTCTAGCGGAGCCAGATACGCAGTATTTT,CSAGPPLAEPDTQYF
TRBV15,.,TRBJ2-2,.,TGTGCCACAACCGACGGGGCACCAGACACCGGGGAGCTGTTTTTT,CATTDGAPDTGELFF